This entry describes one TCR beta chain. Clones were sequenced by immunoSEQ multiplex PCR, and TCRdb holds only the in-frame ones, with some missing. The sample records around 230,000 clones, 65% to 85% being singletons. This sample stems from a study of blood T cell repertoires in COVID-19. Trimming stripped 5 bases from V and 1 base from J, with 9 bases between. Germline CDR1 and CDR2: SGHRS and YFSETQ. The CDR3 has 14 amino acids. The chain joins TRBV5-1 to TRBJ2-2; D gene ambiguous. The receptor's source is a woman of 80 years or more with acute or convalescent COVID-19. The sequencing input was peripheral blood. CDR3 coding DNA: TGCGCCAGCAGTCTACAGAAGAACACCGGGGAGCTGTTTTTT. This encodes CASSLQKNTGELFF.